Below are 21 T cell receptor beta chains sequenced from a single sample in a study of blood T cell repertoires in COVID-19. Profiled with immunoSEQ multiplex PCR; TCRdb holds only in-frame clones, not every one. The sample lists fewer than 250,000 clones, approximately 82% occurring once. The sample taken for sequencing was peripheral blood. These receptors all stem from a woman in her 70s with active or convalescent COVID-19.

The CDR3 spells CASSLEHSGNTIYF. CDR3 DNA sequence: TGCGCCAGCAGCTTGGAACACTCTGGAAACACCATATATTTT. This sequence joins TRBV5-1 and TRBJ1-3; D gene uncertain. The CDR3 is made up of 14 amino acids. Germline V CDR1 and CDR2: SGHRS, YFSETQ. Deletions cut 0 bases from V and 0 bases from J, with 4 bases between.

On this clone itself: Other DNA sequences in the same sample also yield this CDR3. The chain recombines TRBV6-5 with TRBJ1-2; D perhaps matches TRBD1 (6 bases). The V and J ends lost 0 bases and 8 bases respectively, with 10 bases between them. There are 13 residues in the CDR3. Germline CDR1 and CDR2: MNHEY and SVGAGI. As DNA, the CDR3 is TGTGCCAGCAGTTACTCGGGGGGGGGCGGCTACACCTTC. Translated, it gives CASSYSGGGGYTF.

The rearrangement links TRBV28 to TRBJ1-2; TRBD1 aligns across 8 bases. The CDR3 consists of 15 residues. Trimming took 4 bases from V and 2 from J; bases not matched to a gene: 6. Per germline, CDR1 MDHEN and CDR2 SYDVKM. In DNA, the CDR3 is TGTGCCAGCAGTTCGACAGGGGTGCCAAACTATGGCTACACCTTC. Translated: CASSSTGVPNYGYTF.

This chain links TRBV30 with TRBJ1-5, with D possibly matching TRBD1 (6 bases). The germline V gene encodes CDR1 GTSNPN and CDR2 SVGIG (reference sequence). V was pared by 5 bases and J by 5 bases, with 16 bases between. The CDR3 runs to 14 residues. CDR3 loop: CAWGAGAFDQPQHF. In nucleotides, the CDR3 is TGTGCCTGGGGGGCAGGGGCATTCGATCAGCCCCAGCATTTT.

This clone turned up a few times. The chain joins TRBV7-9 to TRBJ1-1; D is possibly TRBD1 (5 bases). This CDR3 has 14 residues. Germline values: CDR1 SEHNR, CDR2 FQNEAQ (reference sequence). The V gene lost 3 bases and the J gene lost 4 bases, with 12 bases spanning the gap. In DNA form, the CDR3 reads TGTGCCAGCAGCTTCTCGGGGGGATTCACTGAAGCTTTCTTT. Encoded protein: CASSFSGGFTEAFF.

The rearrangement joins TRBV29-1 to TRBJ1-1; no firm D call. The germline V gene encodes CDR1 SQVTM and CDR2 ANQGSEA. The CDR3 has 15 residues. Trimming stripped 0 bases from V and 4 bases from J, with 15 bases between. The CDR3 spells CSVEDRRGISTEAFF. CDR3 nucleotide sequence: TGCAGCGTTGAAGATCGGAGAGGTATTAGCACTGAAGCTTTCTTT.

The rearrangement uses TRBV6-5 and TRBJ1-1; the D is unclear. This CDR3 spans 14 amino acids. Germline V CDR1 and CDR2: MNHEY, SVGAGI. Trimming removed 2 bases from V and 5 bases from J, with 12 bases in between. As DNA, the CDR3 is TGTGCCAGCAGTTACGGCCCCGGGGAGACTGAAGCTTTCTTT. It codes for CASSYGPGETEAFF.

This clone appeared a single time. This chain links TRBV30 with TRBJ2-1, with a weak D call TRBD2 (6 bases). Deletions cut 0 bases from V and 12 bases from J, with 12 bases between. The CDR3 runs 12 residues. Per the germline V gene, CDR1 is GTSNPN and CDR2 is SVGIG (reference sequence). CDR3 sequence (DNA): TGTGCCTGGAGTGTAACTAGCTCTGGGCAGTTCTTC. Protein sequence: CAWSVTSSGQFF.

The chain carries TRBV19 and TRBJ1-5; TRBD1 matches at 8 bases. Germline V gene sequence: CDR1 LNHDA, CDR2 SQIVND (reference sequence). Trimming at V came to 6 bases and at J to 0 bases, leaving 13 bases not matched to a gene. The CDR3 is made up of 18 amino acids. The CDR3 sequence is CASSSGTGNLLSNQPQHF. The CDR3 coding sequence is TGTGCCAGTAGCTCCGGGACAGGCAACTTACTTAGCAATCAGCCCCAGCATTTT.

The J gene is TRBJ1-1, the V gene TRBV5-4; D gene unclear. The CDR3 length is 14 residues. CDR1 SGHNT and CDR2 YYREEE come from the germline V gene (reference sequence). V lost 2 bases and J lost 0, with 8 bases in between. CDR3: CASSLASMNTEAFF. CDR3 DNA sequence: TGTGCCAGCAGCTTAGCAAGCATGAACACTGAAGCTTTCTTT.

This chain links TRBV19 with TRBJ2-7; TRBD1 matches 9 bases. Germline V gives CDR1 LNHDA, CDR2 SQIVND (reference sequence). The CDR3 has 14 residues. J was trimmed by 2 bases and V by 2 bases; bases with no gene match: 1. The CDR3 region has the DNA TGTGCCAGTAGTATACGGGACAGGGCCTACGAGCAGTACTTC. As protein: CASSIRDRAYEQYF. Looking up the rest from reference TRBV19 and TRBJ2-7 gives the full variable domain: DGGITQSPKYLFRKEGQNVTLSCEQNLNHDAMYWYRQDPGQGLRLIYYSQIVNDFQKGDIAEGYSVSREKKESFPLTVTSAQKNPTAFYLCASSIRDRAYEQYFGPGTRLTVT.

This clone has just a few counts. This chain's CDR3 is CASHPGTGGNTGELFF. CDR3 DNA sequence: TGTGCCTCTCATCCGGGGACAGGGGGGAACACCGGGGAGCTGTTTTTT. The V gene is TRBV4-2, the J gene TRBJ2-2; 11 positions agree with TRBD1. The V gene's germline CDR1 is LGHNA and CDR2 YNFKEQ. The junction had 9 bases not matched to a gene; V was cut back by 11 bases and J by 1 base. The CDR3 runs to 16 residues.

The chain uses TRBV9 and TRBJ2-2; TRBD2 aligns across 8 bases. Germline V lookup: CDR1 SGDLS, CDR2 YYNGEE. V dropped 0 bases and J dropped 2; count of bases not matched to a gene: 6. CDR3 length: 17 residues. The CDR3 DNA is TGTGCCAGCAGCGTAGCCCCGGGGGGGCGCAACACCGGGGAGCTGTTTTTT. Amino acids: CASSVAPGGRNTGELFF.

The V call is TRBV6-2 or TRBV6-3, the J call TRBJ1-1; D gene unclear. In germline, CDR1 is MNHEY, CDR2 SVGEGT. The V and J ends lost 5 bases and 3 bases respectively, with 10 bases between them. This CDR3 is 13 amino acids long. In nucleotides, the CDR3 is TGTGCCAGCAGTGATCCGGGATACACTGAAGCTTTCTTT. It translates to CASSDPGYTEAFF.

This clone was observed once. The V and J genes are TRBV5-6 and TRBJ2-6; D ambiguous. Germline CDR1 and CDR2: SGHDT and YYEEEE. The CDR3 is 15 residues long. V lost 7 bases, J lost 0 bases, and 11 bases lay in between. The CDR3 region has the DNA TGTGCCAGCGTTTCTATTTACTCTGGGGCCAACGTCCTGACTTTC. Translating gives CASVSIYSGANVLTF.

This clone has a handful of counts. The chain employs TRBV4-1 and TRBJ2-7; D perhaps matches TRBD2 (5 bases). V shed 0 bases and J shed 7 bases, with 16 bases lying between them. CDR3 length equals 15 residues. The germline CDR1 and CDR2 sequences are MGHRA and YSYEKL. The chain's CDR3 is CASSQDFPGSREQYF. The DNA for the CDR3 is TGCGCCAGCAGCCAAGATTTTCCGGGATCGAGGGAGCAGTACTTC.

There are many counts of this clone. The chain combines TRBV21-1 with TRBJ1-3; TRBD1, the table's D call, lacks a check against the DNA. TRBV21-1 is a pseudogene locus. CDR3 length: 13 residues. The CDR3 reads CASSKVQGNTIYF. For the CDR3, the DNA is TGTGCCAGCAGCAAAGTACAGGGAAACACCATATATTTT.

The gene calls are TRBV5-1 and TRBJ2-5; TRBD2 agrees at 10 bases. The CDR3 totals 15 residues. Unmatched junction bases numbered 5, after V lost 1 base and J lost 5 bases. Germline V gene sequence: CDR1 SGHRS, CDR2 YFSETQ. The CDR3 region has the DNA TGCGCCAGCAGCTTGATCCTAGCGGGAGAGGAGACCCAGTACTTC. Translated: CASSLILAGEETQYF.

V usage is TRBV11-1 and J usage is TRBJ2-1, with D possibly being TRBD2 (6 bases). V lost 4 bases and J 0 bases, leaving 13 bases between the germline ends. CDR3 length: 16 residues. Germline CDR1 is SGHAT and CDR2 is FQDESV (reference sequence). The CDR3, as DNA: TGTGCCAGCAGCTCAAGGAGCGGGTTCTCCTACAATGAGCAGTTCTTC. Amino acid sequence: CASSSRSGFSYNEQFF.

This clone was detected a few times. CDR3 DNA: TGCAGCTTGCGACAGTTATCGGGCACAGATACGCAGTATTTT. Translation: CSLRQLSGTDTQYF. The chain links TRBV29-1 to TRBJ2-3, with D tentatively TRBD1 (5 bases). The germline V gene has CDR1 SQVTM and CDR2 ANQGSEA. This CDR3 contains 14 residues. Deletions cut 8 bases from V and 1 base from J, with 16 bases between.

The chain has TRBV7-8 and TRBJ2-5; D might be TRBD1 (7 bases). The CDR3 is 14 residues long. The V end was cut by 6 bases, the J end by 5 bases, with 16 bases between. CDR1 and CDR2 (germline): SGHVS, FQNEAQ. CDR3 DNA sequence: TGTGCCAGCAGACTCAGGGGGGACGGGGAGACCCAGTACTTC. As protein: CASRLRGDGETQYF.